This TCR beta chain comes out of a study of regulatory T cells in long-lasting Graves disease (TCRdb year 2021). A note on the overall study: Patients with newly diagnosed Graves' disease had been on antithyroid drugs for under 3 months. Peripheral blood TCR sequencing and RNA sequencing compared persistent Graves' disease patients with newly diagnosed Graves' disease patients. The study took place in China and was registered as a clinical trial. A total of roughly 33 samples underwent TCR sequencing: some 13 from persistent and around 20 from newly diagnosed Graves' disease patients.

Study-wide findings and limitations: Patients with persistent disease shared more public clonotypes (approximately 2,500) than newly diagnosed patients did (more than 900). Persistent disease showed preferential use of TRBV28, TRBJ1-2 and TRBJ2-5, whereas newly diagnosed disease favored TRBV20-1 and TRBJ2-1. Peripheral blood alone was examined, since thyroid tissue, which constituted the primary lesion, could not be accessed. Compared with newly diagnosed patients, patients with persistent Graves' disease had lower TCR Shannon entropy and fewer highly expanded clones, which suggests clonal expansion. Only the TCR beta chain was sequenced and analyzed. The authors acknowledged the small sample size as a limitation that may reduce accuracy.

This clonotype was observed at least ten times. It has no known antigen specificity. It has no much larger one-base neighbor in the sample; base qualities were not kept. The time point label for this specimen denotes: newly diagnosed GD, antithyroid drugs for less than 3 months. RNA was extracted from PBMCs in TRIzol for both TCR sequencing and RNA sequencing. The diagnosis of Graves' disease followed American Thyroid Association guidelines. The patients came from an endocrinology department in Xi'an, China. Each patient gave 9 to 10 milliliters of peripheral blood, collected in an EDTA anticoagulant tube. Ficoll Paque Plus density gradient separation was used to isolate PBMCs, and no additional T cell sorting was done. RNA quality was checked with an Agilent 2100 Bioanalyzer and agarose gel, and concentration with a NanoDrop 2000. The CDR3, from cysteine to phenylalanine, totals 16 residues. The entry retains the CDR3 DNA only, 48 bases that are in frame from base 1. CDR1 SGHTA and CDR2 FQGNSA are derived from the germline V gene. V ends up 4 bases short and J 12 bases short, with an unmatched junction base count of 10.

The protocol used for the library was multiplex PCR. The sequencer was an Illumina HiSeq 4000. CDR3 regions were amplified by Arm-PCR with iRepertoire HTBI primers to construct TCR beta libraries. Before sequencing, the PCR products went through gel purification. The original methods were these. Gene usage analysis of CDR3 amino acid clonotypes used the 60 to 80 TRBV and 14 to 15 TRBJ segments found across samples. COPE and FqMerger were used to merge filtered high-quality paired reads into contigs. Contigs were aligned with BLAST to IMGT TRBV, TRBD and TRBJ reference genes, and CDR3 was defined per IMGT. Any clonotype with a frequency above 0.1% was classified as a highly expanded clone. Shannon entropy served as the measure of repertoire diversity, while the Gini coefficient captured V-J evenness. A clonotype found in more than one individual was treated as public. TCRdb reworked the public reads: Q25 trimming with fastp, MiXCR clone assembly, productive beta chains retained. Rows are unified per CDR3 protein, each entry keeping the most common DNA and genes. TCRdb's processing, not the authors' own work, is the source of the V and J calls. This sample comprises about 620,000 distinct CDR3 sequences, roughly 15% of them detected only once. More than 15% of the sample goes to the ten largest clones.

This same sample was also taken into another study, of T cells in Graves' hyperthyroidism and ophthalmopathy. The second study's paper adds: A patient counted as having stable Graves' hyperthyroidism if no progression to ophthalmopathy occurred over 18 months of follow-up. Hyperthyroidism patients were aged 18 to 65 years and newly diagnosed, with disease duration of less than 2 months. Exclusion was applied to patients with uncontrolled infections, other autoimmune diseases, pregnancy or lactation. Diagnoses relied on clinical symptoms, serum thyroxine and TRAb, thyroid ultrasound and orbital computed tomography. A first-round RT-PCR of the TCR CDR3 used the HTBI primer set with the Qiagen OneStep RT-PCR kit. Most expanded thyroid clonotypes (frequency above 0.001) were also detected in blood, suggesting blood repertoires may reflect thyroid immune responses. In cross-validation, a model built on a 13 V-J signature told ophthalmopathy apart from stable hyperthyroidism with approximately 90% sensitivity and about 81% specificity, and in testing the same model reached 80%/75%. In validation, the model predicted progression to ophthalmopathy a median of roughly 6.1 months before onset, with 70% to 71% sensitivity and 72.22% specificity. A discovery cohort of roughly 100 patients, approximately 44 with Graves' ophthalmopathy and fewer than 65 with stable Graves' hyperthyroidism, was used to find distinguishing TCR V-J signatures. Prospective prediction of ophthalmopathy was tested in an independent validation cohort consisting of under 20 hyperthyroidism patients and approximately 16 patients who later progressed to ophthalmopathy. The 95 to 100 discovery patients were randomly divided into training and test sets at a 7:3 ratio. The study also compared thyroid tissue and blood T-cell repertoires from several Graves' hyperthyroidism patients. Following sampling, methimazole starting at 30 mg daily was given to hyperthyroidism patients, and high-dose intravenous methylprednisolone was given to ophthalmopathy patients. A second multiplex PCR round built the libraries, followed by size selection and purification. Paired-end sequencing of the libraries was performed with 100 bp reads on an Illumina HiSeq2000. SOAPnuke was used to process the raw data, with reads discarded if the reads contained adapters or uncalled bases, had a mean Phred below 15, or lacked an exact constant-primer or identifier match. High-quality paired reads were merged using COPE v1.2.5, and each unique nucleotide sequence was defined as a clonotype. MiTCR v1.1 was used to align the clonotypes against IMGT TRBV, TRBD and TRBJ reference segments. Only V-J combinations with frequency above 0.0001, covering about 99% of repertoires, were analysed. The TCS score was defined as the ratio of F50 (clonal expansion) to E x V (chaos), calculated using BLOSUM62-based TCRdist between CDR3 peptides within each V-J. Welch's t-statistics and random forest reduced several hundred V-J features to about 13, which were used in a naive Bayes classifier (R e1071). Sample size was not statistically predetermined, and investigators were not blinded to group allocation. The paper reports TCR Vbeta CDR3 sequencing of 135 peripheral blood samples: over 40 ophthalmopathy, around 80 hyperthyroidism and approximately 17 progressor patients.

The sequence was obtained from a woman under 40 with Graves disease. Donor details come from another sample of the same person, matched by shared clones. Sequenced material: peripheral blood mononuclear cells (PBMCs), taken at new diagnosis, from a patient treated with antithyroid drugs. This receptor chain uses TRBV7-2 and TRBJ2-1, with TRBD2 matching 15 junction bases. The CDR3 reads as follows: CASSSGLAGGSMVQFF. Read as DNA, the sequence is TGTGCCAGCAGCTCAGGACTAGCGGGAGGGTCAATGGTGCAGTTCTTC. With the rest looked up from the reference TRBV7-2 and TRBJ2-1 genes rather than sequenced, the full variable domain is GAGVSQSPSNKVTEKGKDVELRCDPISGHTALYWYRQSLGQGLEFLIYFQGNSAPDKSGLPSDRFSAERTGGSVSTLTIQRTQQEDSAVYLCASSSGLAGGSMVQFFGPGTRLTVL.